Following are 6 T cell receptor beta chains from one sample sequenced in a study. TCRdb fed the RT-PCR reads into MiXCR, producing one record per CDR3 protein. The table includes more than 600,000 distinct CDR3 sequences, 14% detected once. Sample: memory CD4+ T cells from blood. Every receptor here comes from a female donor in good health, serving as a healthy control.

Only a few counts were recorded for this clonotype. In nucleotides, the CDR3 is TGTGCCAGCTCACCACCGTCGGACAGGGGGGAGACCCAGTACTTC. This translates into CASSPPSDRGETQYF. The chain combines TRBV18 with TRBJ2-5, with TRBD1 identical over 10 bases. This CDR3 comprises 15 residues. The trim removed 0 bases at V and 5 bases at J, leaving 3 bases unmatched. In germline, CDR1 is KGHSH, CDR2 LQKENI.

The table lists this clonotype with a few counts. V is TRBV7-8 and J is TRBJ1-5, with 7 positions matching TRBD1. The germline gives CDR1 SGHVS, CDR2 FQNEAQ. Trimming at V came to 3 bases and at J to 5 bases, leaving 7 bases not matched to a gene. The CDR3 spans 15 residues. The CDR3 loop is CASSFSTGSYQPQHF. The CDR3 region has the DNA TGTGCCAGCAGCTTTTCGACAGGGTCCTATCAGCCCCAGCATTTT. Variable domain in full (rest from reference TRBV7-8 and TRBJ1-5): GAGVSQSPRYKVAKRGQDVALRCDPISGHVSLFWYQQALGQGPEFLTYFQNEAQLDKSGLPSDRFFAERPEGSVSTLKIQRTQQEDSAVYLCASSFSTGSYQPQHFGDGTRLSIL.

This clonotype has just a few counts. CDR3 sequence (DNA): TGTGCCAGCAGTGAACCCCGGACTCAGGGGGATTGGGATGAAAAACTGTTTTTT. Its translation: CASSEPRTQGDWDEKLFF. V is TRBV25-1 and J is TRBJ1-4; 7 nucleotides agree with TRBD1. J gave up 6 bases and V 2 bases, and 15 bases lay outside the gene matches. Per germline, CDR1 MGHDK and CDR2 SYGVNS. CDR3 size: 18 residues.

The J gene is TRBJ1-1, the V gene TRBV9; D is undetermined. From germline, CDR1 is SGDLS and CDR2 YYNGEE. The V end was cut by 0 bases, the J end by 1 base, with 10 bases between. This CDR3 has 15 amino acids. The CDR3 is CASSVDWAKNTEAFF. In nucleotides, the CDR3 is TGTGCCAGCAGCGTAGATTGGGCCAAGAACACTGAAGCTTTCTTT.

This clonotype was picked up many times. The chain employs TRBV6-5 and TRBJ2-3, with a possible D match to TRBD2 (5 bases). Deletions cut 0 bases from V and 15 bases from J, with 19 bases between. Germline lookup yields CDR1 MNHEY and CDR2 SVGAGI. The CDR3 length is 14 residues. The CDR3 spells CASSYSKSGGSPYF. CDR3 bases: TGTGCCAGCAGTTACTCGAAAAGCGGTGGATCGCCCTATTTT.

This clonotype was recorded a few times. The rearrangement links TRBV7-2 to TRBJ1-5, with 9 bases lining up with TRBD1. Per germline, CDR1 SGHTA and CDR2 FQGNSA. The CDR3 contains 15 residues. Trimming cost V 4 bases and J 5 bases; bases outside gene matches: 6. CDR3 in amino acids: CASSYRTGADQPQHF. The DNA of the CDR3 is TGTGCCAGCAGCTACCGGACAGGGGCTGATCAGCCCCAGCATTTT.